This section outlines one T cell receptor beta chain sequence together with its context. Original data processing: Amplification of reference gene primers provided the estimated nucleated cell counts. Clones were sequenced by immunoSEQ multiplex PCR, and TCRdb holds only the in-frame ones, with some missing. Clonal size and the V and J genes are those of that table, whereas D and trimming came from the DNA. The data show 150,000 to 200,000 clones, 80% to 95% seen once. During active infection, Seattle patients enrolled and were then monitored through disease. The data stem from a study of blood T cell repertoires in COVID-19. As for the study in general: The study drew acute and convalescent COVID-19 samples from the United States, Italy and Spain. PBMCs, B-cell-depleted T cells, or T cells provided the cDNA or gDNA that made up the material.

V was clipped by 4 bases and J by 7 bases; unmatched bases: 3. The CDR3 extends over 13 amino acids. Germline V lookup: CDR1 LNHNV, CDR2 YYDKDF (reference sequence). The V and J genes are TRBV15 and TRBJ2-2; 7 bases are a match to TRBD1. The sample was peripheral blood. This sequence originates from a woman aged 60-70 years with COVID-19, enrolled during active disease. CDR3 sequence: CATSKGAGGELFF. The DNA for the CDR3 is TGTGCCACCAGCAAGGGGGCTGGCGGGGAGCTGTTTTTT.